This T cell receptor beta chain was documented in a study of T-cell reconstitution after alpha-beta-depleted transplantation in children. Unique molecular identifiers featured in how the TCRbeta library was prepared. TCRdb recomputed calls from the PCR reads with MiXCR, one row per CDR3 protein. This table holds 200,000 to 250,000 distinct CDR3 sequences, approximately 6.9% found once. The CDR3 is 12 residues long. Germline V lookup: CDR1 SGHRS, CDR2 YFSETQ. With 4 bases removed from V and 9 bases from J, the gap between germline ends came to 11 bases. The specimen comprised PBMCs, sampled before TCRalphabeta/CD19-depleted stem cell transplant. V gene TRBV5-1 combines with J gene TRBJ2-1; TRBD1 might be the D (6 bases). The sequence was collected from a boy younger than 10 with acute lymphoblastic leukemia, due to receive a stem cell transplant. CDR3 loop: CASSTKGVEQFF. As DNA, the CDR3 is TGCGCCAGCAGCACGAAGGGGGTTGAGCAGTTCTTC.